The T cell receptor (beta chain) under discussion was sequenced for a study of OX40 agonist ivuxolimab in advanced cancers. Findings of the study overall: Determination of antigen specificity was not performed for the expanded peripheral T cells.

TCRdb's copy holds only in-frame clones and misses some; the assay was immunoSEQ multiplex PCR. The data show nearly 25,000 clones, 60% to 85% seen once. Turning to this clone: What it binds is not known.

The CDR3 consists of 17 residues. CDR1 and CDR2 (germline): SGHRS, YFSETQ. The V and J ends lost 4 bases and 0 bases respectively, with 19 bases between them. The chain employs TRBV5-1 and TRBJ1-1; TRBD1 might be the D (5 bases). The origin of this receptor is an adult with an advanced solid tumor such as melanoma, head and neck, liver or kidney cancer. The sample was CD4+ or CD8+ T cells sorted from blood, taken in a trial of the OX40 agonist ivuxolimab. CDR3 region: CASSPLGDSGMNTEAFF. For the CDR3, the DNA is TGCGCCAGCAGCCCATTGGGGGATTCGGGAATGAACACTGAAGCTTTCTTT.